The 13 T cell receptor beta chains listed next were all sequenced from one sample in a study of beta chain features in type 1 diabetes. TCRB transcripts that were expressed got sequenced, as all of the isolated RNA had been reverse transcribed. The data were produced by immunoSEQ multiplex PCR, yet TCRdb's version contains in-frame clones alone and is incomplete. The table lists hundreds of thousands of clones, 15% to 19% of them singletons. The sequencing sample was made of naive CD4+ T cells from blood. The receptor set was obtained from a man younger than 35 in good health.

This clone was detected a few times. CDR3 loop: CASTPDRAGTDTQYF. The CDR3 DNA sequence: TGTGCCAGCACCCCCGACAGAGCGGGCACAGATACGCAGTATTTT. The chain links TRBV21-1 to TRBJ2-3. TRBV21-1 is deemed a pseudogene. This CDR3 comprises 15 residues.

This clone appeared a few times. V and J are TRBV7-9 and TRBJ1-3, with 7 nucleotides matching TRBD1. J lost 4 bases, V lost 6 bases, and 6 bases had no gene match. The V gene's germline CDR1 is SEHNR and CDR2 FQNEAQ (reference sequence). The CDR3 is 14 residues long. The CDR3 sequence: CASSRQGVGNTIYF. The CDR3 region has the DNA TGTGCCAGCAGTAGACAGGGCGTCGGAAACACCATATATTTT.

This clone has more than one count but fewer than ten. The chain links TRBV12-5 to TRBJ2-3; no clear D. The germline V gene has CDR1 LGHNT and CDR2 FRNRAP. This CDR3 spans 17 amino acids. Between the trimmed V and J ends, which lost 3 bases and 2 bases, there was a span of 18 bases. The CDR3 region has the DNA TGTGCTAGTGGTTTTACCCCTCACAAGGCTTCCACAGATACGCAGTATTTT. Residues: CASGFTPHKASTDTQYF.

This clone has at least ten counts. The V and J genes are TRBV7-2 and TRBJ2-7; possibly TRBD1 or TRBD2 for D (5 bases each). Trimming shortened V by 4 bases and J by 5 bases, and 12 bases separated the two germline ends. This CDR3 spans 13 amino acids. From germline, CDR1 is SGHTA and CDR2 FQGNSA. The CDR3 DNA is TGTGCCAGCAGCTCAAGATCGGGACACGAGCAGTACTTC. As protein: CASSSRSGHEQYF. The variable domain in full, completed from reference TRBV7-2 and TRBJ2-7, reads GAGVSQSPSNKVTEKGKDVELRCDPISGHTALYWYRQSLGQGLEFLIYFQGNSAPDKSGLPSDRFSAERTGGSVSTLTIQRTQQEDSAVYLCASSSRSGHEQYFGPGTRLTVT.

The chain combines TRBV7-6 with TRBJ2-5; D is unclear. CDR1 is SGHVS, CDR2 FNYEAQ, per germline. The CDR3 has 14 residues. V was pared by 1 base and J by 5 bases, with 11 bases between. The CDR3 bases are TGTGCCAGCAGCTTAGGCGTAGGGCGGGAGACCCAGTACTTC. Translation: CASSLGVGRETQYF.

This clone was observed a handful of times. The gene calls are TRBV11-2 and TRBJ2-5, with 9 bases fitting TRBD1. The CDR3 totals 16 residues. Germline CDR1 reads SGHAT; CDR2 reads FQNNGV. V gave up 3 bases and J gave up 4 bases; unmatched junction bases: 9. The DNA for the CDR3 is TGTGCCAGCAGCTTTACCGGGACAGGGTTGTCAGAGACCCAGTACTTC. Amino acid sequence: CASSFTGTGLSETQYF. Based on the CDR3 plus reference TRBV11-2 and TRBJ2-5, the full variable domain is EAGVAQSPRYKIIEKRQSVAFWCNPISGHATLYWYQQILGQGPKLLIQFQNNGVVDDSQLPKDRFSAERLKGVDSTLKIQPAKLEDSAVYLCASSFTGTGLSETQYFGPGTRLLVL.

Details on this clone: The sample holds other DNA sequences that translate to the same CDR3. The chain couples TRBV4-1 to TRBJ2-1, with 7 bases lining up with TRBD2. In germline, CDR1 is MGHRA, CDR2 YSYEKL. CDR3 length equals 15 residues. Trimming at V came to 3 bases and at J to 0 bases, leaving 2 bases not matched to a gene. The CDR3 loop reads CASSHGGSSYNEQFF. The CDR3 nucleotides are TGCGCCAGCAGCCATGGCGGGAGCTCCTACAATGAGCAGTTCTTC.

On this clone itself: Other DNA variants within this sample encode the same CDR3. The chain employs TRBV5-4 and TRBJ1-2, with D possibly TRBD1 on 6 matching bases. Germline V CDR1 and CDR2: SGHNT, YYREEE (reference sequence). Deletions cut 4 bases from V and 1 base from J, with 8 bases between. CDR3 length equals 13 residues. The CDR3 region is CASSPDSNYGYTF. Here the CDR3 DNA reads TGTGCCAGCAGCCCGGACAGTAACTATGGCTACACCTTC. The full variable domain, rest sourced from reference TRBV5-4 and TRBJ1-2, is ETGVTQSPTHLIKTRGQQVTLRCSSQSGHNTVSWYQQALGQGPQFIFQYYREEENGRGNFPPRFSGLQFPNYSSELNVNALELDDSALYLCASSPDSNYGYTFGSGTRLTVV.

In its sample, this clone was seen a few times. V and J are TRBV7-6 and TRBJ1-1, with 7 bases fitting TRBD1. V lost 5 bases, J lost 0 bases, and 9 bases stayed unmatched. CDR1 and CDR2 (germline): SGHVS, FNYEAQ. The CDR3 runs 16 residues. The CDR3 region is CASSPNAGTVNTEAFF. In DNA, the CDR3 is TGTGCCAGCAGCCCCAACGCAGGGACAGTGAACACTGAAGCTTTCTTT.

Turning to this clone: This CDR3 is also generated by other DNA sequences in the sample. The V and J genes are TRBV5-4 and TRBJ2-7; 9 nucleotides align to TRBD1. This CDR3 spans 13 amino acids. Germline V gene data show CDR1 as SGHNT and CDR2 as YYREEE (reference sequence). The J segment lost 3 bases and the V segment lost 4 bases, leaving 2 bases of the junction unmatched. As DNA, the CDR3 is TGTGCCAGCAGCCGGGACAGGGTCTACGAGCAGTACTTC. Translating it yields CASSRDRVYEQYF.

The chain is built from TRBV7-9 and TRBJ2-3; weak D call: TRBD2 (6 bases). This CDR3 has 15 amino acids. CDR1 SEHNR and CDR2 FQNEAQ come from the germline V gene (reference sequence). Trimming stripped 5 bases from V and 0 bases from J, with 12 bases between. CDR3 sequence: CASSQKGRSTDTQYF. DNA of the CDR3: TGTGCCAGCAGCCAGAAGGGGAGGAGCACAGATACGCAGTATTTT.

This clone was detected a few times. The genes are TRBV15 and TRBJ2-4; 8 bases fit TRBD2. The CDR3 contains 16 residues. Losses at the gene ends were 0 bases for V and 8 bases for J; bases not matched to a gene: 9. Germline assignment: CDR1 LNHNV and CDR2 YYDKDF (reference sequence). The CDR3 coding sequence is TGTGCCACCAGCAGAGATCGGGATAGCGGGATGGACATTCAGTACTTC. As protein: CATSRDRDSGMDIQYF.

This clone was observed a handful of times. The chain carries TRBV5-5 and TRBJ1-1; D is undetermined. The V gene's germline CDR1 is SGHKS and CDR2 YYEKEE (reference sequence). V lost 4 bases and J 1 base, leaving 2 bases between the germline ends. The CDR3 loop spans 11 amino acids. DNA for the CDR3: TGTGCCAGCAGCAAGAACACTGAAGCTTTCTTT. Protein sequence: CASSKNTEAFF.